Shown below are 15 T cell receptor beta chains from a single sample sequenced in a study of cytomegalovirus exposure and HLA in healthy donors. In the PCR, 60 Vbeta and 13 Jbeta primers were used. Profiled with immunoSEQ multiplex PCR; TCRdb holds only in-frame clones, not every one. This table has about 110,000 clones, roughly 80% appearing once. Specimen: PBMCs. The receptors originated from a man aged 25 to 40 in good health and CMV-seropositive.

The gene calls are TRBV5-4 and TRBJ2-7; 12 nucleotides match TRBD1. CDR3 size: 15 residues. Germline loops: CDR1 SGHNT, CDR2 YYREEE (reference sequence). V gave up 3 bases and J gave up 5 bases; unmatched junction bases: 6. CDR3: CASSWGQGAGNEQYF. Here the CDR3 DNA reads TGTGCCAGCAGCTGGGGACAGGGGGCCGGGAACGAGCAGTACTTC.

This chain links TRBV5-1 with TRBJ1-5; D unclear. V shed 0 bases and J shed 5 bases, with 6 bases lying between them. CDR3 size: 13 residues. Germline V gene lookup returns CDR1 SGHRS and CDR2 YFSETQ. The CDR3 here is CASSLGGYQPQHF. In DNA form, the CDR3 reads TGCGCCAGCAGCTTGGGAGGCTATCAGCCCCAGCATTTT. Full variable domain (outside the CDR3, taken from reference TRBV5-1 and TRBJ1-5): KAGVTQTPRYLIKTRGQQVTLSCSPISGHRSVSWYQQTPGQGLQFLFEYFSETQRNKGNFPGRFSGRQFSNSRSEMNVSTLELGDSALYLCASSLGGYQPQHFGDGTRLSIL.

The CDR3 is CASSKGQGPRETQYF. The CDR3 DNA reads TGTGCCAGCAGTAAGGGACAGGGACCGCGAGAGACCCAGTACTTC. The chain recombines TRBV28 with TRBJ2-5; TRBD1 agrees at 9 bases. Germline CDR1 reads MDHEN; CDR2 reads SYDVKM. Trimming removed 5 bases from V and 4 bases from J; junction bases left unmatched: 8. The CDR3 loop spans 15 amino acids. Looking up the rest from reference TRBV28 and TRBJ2-5 gives the full variable domain: DVKVTQSSRYLVKRTGEKVFLECVQDMDHENMFWYRQDPGLGLRLIYFSYDVKMKEKGDIPEGYSVSREKKERFSLILESASTNQTSMYLCASSKGQGPRETQYFGPGTRLLVL.

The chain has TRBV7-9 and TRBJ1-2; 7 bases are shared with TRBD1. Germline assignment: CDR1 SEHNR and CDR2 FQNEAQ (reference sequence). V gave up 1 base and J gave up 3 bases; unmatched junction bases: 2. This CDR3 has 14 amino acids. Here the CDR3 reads CASSLGGQYYGYTF. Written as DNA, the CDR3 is TGTGCCAGCAGCTTAGGGGGACAGTACTATGGCTACACCTTC.

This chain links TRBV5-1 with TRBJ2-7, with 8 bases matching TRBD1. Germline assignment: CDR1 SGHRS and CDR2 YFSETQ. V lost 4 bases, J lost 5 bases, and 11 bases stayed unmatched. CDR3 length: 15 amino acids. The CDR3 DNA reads TGCGCCAGCAGCACCGGACAGGGAATGCTCGACGAGCAGTACTTC. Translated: CASSTGQGMLDEQYF.

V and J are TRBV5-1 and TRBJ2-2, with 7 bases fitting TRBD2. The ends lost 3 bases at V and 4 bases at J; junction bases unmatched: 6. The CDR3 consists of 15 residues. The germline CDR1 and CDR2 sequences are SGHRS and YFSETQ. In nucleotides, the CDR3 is TGCGCCAGCAGCTGGGGGGGACCCGGCACCGGGGAGCTGTTTTTT. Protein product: CASSWGGPGTGELFF.

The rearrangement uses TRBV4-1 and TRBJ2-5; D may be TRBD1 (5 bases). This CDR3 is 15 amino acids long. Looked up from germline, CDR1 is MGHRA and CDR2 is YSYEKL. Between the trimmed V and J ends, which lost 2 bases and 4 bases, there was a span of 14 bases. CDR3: CASSQKGKGLETQYF. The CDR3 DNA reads TGCGCCAGCAGCCAAAAAGGGAAGGGGTTAGAGACCCAGTACTTC.

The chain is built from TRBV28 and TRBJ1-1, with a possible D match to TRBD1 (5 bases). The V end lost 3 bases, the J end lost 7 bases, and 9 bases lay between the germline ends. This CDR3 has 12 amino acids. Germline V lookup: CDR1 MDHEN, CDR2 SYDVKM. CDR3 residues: CASSFAGYEAFF. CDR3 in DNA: TGTGCCAGCAGTTTCGCAGGGTATGAAGCTTTCTTT.

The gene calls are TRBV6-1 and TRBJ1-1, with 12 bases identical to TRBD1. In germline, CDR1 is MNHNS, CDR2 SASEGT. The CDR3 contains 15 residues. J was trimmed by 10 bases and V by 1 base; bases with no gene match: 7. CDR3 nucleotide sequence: TGTGCCAGCAGTGAAGTACCGGGACAGGGGGCGCGAGCTTTCTTT. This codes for CASSEVPGQGARAFF.

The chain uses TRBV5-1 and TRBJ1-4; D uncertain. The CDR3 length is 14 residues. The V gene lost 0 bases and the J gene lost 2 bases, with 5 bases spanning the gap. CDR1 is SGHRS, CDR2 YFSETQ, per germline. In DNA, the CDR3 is TGCGCCAGCAGCTTGGGAGCCACTAATGAAAAACTGTTTTTT. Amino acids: CASSLGATNEKLFF.

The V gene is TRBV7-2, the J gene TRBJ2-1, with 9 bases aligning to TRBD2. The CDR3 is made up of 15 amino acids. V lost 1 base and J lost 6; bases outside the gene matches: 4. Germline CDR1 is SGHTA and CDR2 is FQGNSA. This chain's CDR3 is CASSLGRGGRNEQFF. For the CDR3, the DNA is TGTGCCAGCAGCTTAGGGCGGGGGGGCCGCAATGAGCAGTTCTTC.

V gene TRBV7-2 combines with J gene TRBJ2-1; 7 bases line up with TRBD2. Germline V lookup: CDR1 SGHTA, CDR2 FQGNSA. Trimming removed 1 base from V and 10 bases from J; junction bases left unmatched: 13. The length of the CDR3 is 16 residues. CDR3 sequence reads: CASSLVLARGSGEQFF. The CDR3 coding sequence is TGTGCCAGCAGCTTAGTACTAGCTCGCGGGAGTGGCGAGCAGTTCTTC.

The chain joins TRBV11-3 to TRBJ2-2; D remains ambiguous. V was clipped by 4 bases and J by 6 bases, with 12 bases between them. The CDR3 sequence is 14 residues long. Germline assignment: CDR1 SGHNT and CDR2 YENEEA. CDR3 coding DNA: TGTGCCAGCAGCTCCCTTGGTGCGTCCGGGGAGCTGTTTTTT. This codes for CASSSLGASGELFF. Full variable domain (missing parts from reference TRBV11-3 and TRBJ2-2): EAGVVQSPRYKIIEKKQPVAFWCNPISGHNTLYWYLQNLGQGPELLIRYENEEAVDDSQLPKDRFSAERLKGVDSTLKIQPAELGDSAVYLCASSSLGASGELFFGEGSRLTVL.

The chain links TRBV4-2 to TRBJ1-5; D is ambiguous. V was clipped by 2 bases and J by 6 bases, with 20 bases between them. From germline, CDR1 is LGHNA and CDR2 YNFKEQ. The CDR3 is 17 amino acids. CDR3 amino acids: CASSQLPAGAGGQPQHF. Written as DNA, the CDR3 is TGTGCCAGCAGCCAACTCCCCGCAGGCGCAGGAGGTCAGCCCCAGCATTTT.

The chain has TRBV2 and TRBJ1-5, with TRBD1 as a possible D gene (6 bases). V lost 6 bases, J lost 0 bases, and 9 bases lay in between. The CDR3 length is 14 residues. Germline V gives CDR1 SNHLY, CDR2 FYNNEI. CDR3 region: CASRDSYSNQPQHF. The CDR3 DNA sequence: TGTGCCAGCAGGGACAGTTATAGCAATCAGCCCCAGCATTTT. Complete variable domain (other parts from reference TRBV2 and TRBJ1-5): EPEVTQTPSHQVTQMGQEVILRCVPISNHLYFYWYRQILGQKVEFLVSFYNNEISEKSEIFDDQFSVERPDGSNFTLKIRSTKLEDSAMYFCASRDSYSNQPQHFGDGTRLSIL.